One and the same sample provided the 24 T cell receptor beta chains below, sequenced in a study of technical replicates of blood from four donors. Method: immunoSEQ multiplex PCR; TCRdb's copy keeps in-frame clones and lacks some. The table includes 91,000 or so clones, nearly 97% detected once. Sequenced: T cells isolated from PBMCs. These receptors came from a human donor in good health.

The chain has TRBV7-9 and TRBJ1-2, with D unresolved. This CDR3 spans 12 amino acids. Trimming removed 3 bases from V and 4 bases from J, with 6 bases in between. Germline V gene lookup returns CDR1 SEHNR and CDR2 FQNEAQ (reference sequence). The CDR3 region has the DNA TGTGCCAGCAGCTTTAACACCTATGGCTACACCTTC. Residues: CASSFNTYGYTF.

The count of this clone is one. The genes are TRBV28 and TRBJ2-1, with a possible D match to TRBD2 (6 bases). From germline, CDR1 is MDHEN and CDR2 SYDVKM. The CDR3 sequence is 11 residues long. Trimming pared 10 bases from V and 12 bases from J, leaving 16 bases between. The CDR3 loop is CATNEGGWQFF. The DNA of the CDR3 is TGTGCCACCAATGAGGGAGGATGGCAGTTCTTC.

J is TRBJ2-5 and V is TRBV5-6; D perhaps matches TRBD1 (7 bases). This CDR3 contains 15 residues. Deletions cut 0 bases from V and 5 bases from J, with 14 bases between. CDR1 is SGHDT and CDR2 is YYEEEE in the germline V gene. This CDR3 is CASSLEGAGGETQYF. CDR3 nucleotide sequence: TGTGCCAGCAGCTTGGAGGGGGCAGGGGGGGAGACCCAGTACTTC.

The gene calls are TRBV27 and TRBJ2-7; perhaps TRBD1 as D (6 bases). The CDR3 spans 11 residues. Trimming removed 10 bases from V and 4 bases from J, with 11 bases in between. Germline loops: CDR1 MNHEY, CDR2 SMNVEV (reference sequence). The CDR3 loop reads CATNRGYEQYF. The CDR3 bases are TGTGCCACCAATAGGGGGTACGAGCAGTACTTC.

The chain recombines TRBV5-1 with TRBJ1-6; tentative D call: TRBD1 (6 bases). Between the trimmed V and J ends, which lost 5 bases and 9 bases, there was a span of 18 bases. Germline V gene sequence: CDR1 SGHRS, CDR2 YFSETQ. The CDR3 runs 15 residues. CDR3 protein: CASRPLTGLGSPLHF. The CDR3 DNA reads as TGCGCCAGCAGGCCTCTAACAGGGTTGGGTTCACCCCTCCACTTT.

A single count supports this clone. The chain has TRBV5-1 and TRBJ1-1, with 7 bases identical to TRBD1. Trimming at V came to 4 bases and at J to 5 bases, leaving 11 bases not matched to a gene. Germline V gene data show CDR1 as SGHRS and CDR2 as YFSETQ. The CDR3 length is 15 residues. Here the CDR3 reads CASSVAGGGGTEAFF. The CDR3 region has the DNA TGCGCCAGCAGCGTTGCAGGGGGTGGAGGTACTGAAGCTTTCTTT.

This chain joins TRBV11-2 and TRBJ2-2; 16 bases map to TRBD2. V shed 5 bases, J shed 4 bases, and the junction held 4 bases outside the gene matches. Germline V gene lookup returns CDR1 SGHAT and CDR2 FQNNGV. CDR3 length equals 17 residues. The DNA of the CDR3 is TGTGCCAGCAGCGGGACTAGCGGGGGGGGTTTCACCGGGGAGCTGTTTTTT. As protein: CASSGTSGGGFTGELFF.

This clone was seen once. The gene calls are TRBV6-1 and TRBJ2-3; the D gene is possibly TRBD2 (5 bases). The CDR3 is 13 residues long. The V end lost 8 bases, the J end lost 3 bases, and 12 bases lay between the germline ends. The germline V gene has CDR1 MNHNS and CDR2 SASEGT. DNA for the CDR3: TGTGCCAGCCGGGAAATGGCGACAGATACGCAGTATTTT. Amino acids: CASREMATDTQYF.

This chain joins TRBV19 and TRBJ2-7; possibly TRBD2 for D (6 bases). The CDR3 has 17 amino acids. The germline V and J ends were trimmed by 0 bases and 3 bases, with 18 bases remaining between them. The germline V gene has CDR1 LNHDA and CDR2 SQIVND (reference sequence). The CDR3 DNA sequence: TGTGCCAGTAGTATAGATAGTCGGGGGAGTGCCCACTACGAGCAGTACTTC. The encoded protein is CASSIDSRGSAHYEQYF.

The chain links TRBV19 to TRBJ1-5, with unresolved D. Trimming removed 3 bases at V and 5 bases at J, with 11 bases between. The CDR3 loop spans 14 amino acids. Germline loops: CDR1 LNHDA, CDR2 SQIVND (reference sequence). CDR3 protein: CASSISLADQPQHF. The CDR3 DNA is TGTGCCAGTAGTATCTCCCTGGCGGATCAGCCCCAGCATTTT. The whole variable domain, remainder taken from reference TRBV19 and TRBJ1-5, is DGGITQSPKYLFRKEGQNVTLSCEQNLNHDAMYWYRQDPGQGLRLIYYSQIVNDFQKGDIAEGYSVSREKKESFPLTVTSAQKNPTAFYLCASSISLADQPQHFGDGTRLSIL.

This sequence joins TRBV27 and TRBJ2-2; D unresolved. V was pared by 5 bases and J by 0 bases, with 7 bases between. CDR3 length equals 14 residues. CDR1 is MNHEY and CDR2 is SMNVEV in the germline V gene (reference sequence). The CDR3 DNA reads TGTGCCAGCAGTGTAATCGCGAACACCGGGGAGCTGTTTTTT. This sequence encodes CASSVIANTGELFF.

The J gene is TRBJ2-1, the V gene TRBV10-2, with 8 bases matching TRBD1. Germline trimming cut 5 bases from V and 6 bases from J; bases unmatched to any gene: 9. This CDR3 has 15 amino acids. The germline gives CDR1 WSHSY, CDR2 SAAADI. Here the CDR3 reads CASSNPGQVSNEQFF. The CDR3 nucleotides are TGCGCCAGCAGTAACCCGGGACAGGTATCCAATGAGCAGTTCTTC.

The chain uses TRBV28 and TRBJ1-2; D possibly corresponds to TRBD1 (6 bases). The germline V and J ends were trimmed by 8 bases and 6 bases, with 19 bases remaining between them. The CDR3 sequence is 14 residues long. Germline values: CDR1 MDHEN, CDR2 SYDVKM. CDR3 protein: CASRPHRDRNGYTF. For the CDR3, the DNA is TGTGCCAGCCGGCCTCACAGGGATAGAAATGGCTACACCTTC.

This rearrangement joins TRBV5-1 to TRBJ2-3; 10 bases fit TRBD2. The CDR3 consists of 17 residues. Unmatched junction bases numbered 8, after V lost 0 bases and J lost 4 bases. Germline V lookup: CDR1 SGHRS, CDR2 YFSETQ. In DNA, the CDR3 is TGCGCCAGCAGCTTGGTTCTAGCGGGAGAAGTTGCAGATACGCAGTATTTT. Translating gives CASSLVLAGEVADTQYF.

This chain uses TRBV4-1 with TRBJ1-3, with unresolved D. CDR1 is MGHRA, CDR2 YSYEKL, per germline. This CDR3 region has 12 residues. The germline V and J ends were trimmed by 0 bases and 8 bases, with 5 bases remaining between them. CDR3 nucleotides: TGCGCCAGCAGCCAAGACTTAGACACCATATATTTT. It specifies CASSQDLDTIYF.

In DNA form, the CDR3 reads TGTGCCAGCAGTTTATTCACAGGGGGAATGGACAATGAGCAGTTCTTC. Its translation is CASSLFTGGMDNEQFF. The chain couples TRBV27 to TRBJ2-1, with 8 bases fitting TRBD1. V was pared by 1 base and J by 5 bases, with 7 bases of the junction left unmatched. Germline V gene sequence: CDR1 MNHEY, CDR2 SMNVEV (reference sequence). The CDR3 consists of 16 residues.

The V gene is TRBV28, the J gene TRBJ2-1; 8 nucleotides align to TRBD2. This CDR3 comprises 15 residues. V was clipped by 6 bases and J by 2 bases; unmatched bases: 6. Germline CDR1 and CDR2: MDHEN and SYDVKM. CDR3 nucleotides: TGTGCCAGCAGCGTCTTAGCGGGAACCTACAATGAGCAGTTCTTC. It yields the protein CASSVLAGTYNEQFF.

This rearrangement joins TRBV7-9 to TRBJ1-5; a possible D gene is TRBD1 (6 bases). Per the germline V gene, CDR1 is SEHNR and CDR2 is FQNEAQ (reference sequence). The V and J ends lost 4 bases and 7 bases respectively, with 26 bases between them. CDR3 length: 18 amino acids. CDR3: CASSSTEQGWEFGQPQHF. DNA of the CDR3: TGTGCCAGCAGCTCAACAGAACAGGGTTGGGAATTTGGCCAGCCCCAGCATTTT.

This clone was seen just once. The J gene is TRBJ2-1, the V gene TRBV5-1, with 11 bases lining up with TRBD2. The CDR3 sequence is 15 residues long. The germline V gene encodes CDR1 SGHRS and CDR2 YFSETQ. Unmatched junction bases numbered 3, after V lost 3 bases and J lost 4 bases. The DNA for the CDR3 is TGCGCCAGCAGCTCGGGACTAGCGGATTACAATGAGCAGTTCTTC. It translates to CASSSGLADYNEQFF.

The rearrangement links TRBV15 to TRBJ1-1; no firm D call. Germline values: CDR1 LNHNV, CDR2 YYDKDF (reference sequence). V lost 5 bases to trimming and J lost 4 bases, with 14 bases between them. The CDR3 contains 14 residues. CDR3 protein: CATSVRFVSTEAFF. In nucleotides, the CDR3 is TGTGCCACCAGCGTACGGTTCGTTTCCACTGAAGCTTTCTTT.

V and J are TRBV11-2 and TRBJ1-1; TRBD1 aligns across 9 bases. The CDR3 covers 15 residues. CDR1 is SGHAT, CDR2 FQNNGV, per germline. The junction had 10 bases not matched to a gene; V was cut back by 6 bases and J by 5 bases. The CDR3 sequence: CASRQQGAGATEAFF. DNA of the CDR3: TGTGCCAGCAGACAACAGGGGGCCGGGGCGACTGAAGCTTTCTTT.

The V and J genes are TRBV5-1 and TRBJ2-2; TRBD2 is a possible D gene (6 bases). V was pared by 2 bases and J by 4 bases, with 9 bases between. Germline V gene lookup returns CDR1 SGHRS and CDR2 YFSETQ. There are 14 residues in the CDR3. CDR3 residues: CASSLLAGTGELFF. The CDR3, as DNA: TGCGCCAGCAGCTTACTAGCAGGCACCGGGGAGCTGTTTTTT. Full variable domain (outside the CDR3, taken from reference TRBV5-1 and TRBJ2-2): KAGVTQTPRYLIKTRGQQVTLSCSPISGHRSVSWYQQTPGQGLQFLFEYFSETQRNKGNFPGRFSGRQFSNSRSEMNVSTLELGDSALYLCASSLLAGTGELFFGEGSRLTVL.

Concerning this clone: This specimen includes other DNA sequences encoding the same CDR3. This CDR3 reads CASSLGQSYEQYF. The CDR3, as DNA: TGTGCCAGCAGCTTAGGACAGTCCTACGAGCAGTACTTC. The rearrangement links TRBV5-6 to TRBJ2-7; perhaps TRBD1 as D (6 bases). Trimming removed 2 bases from V and 1 base from J, with 7 bases in between. Germline V lookup: CDR1 SGHDT, CDR2 YYEEEE. There are 13 residues in the CDR3. The complete variable domain, with remaining parts taken from reference TRBV5-6 and TRBJ2-7, reads DAGVTQSPTHLIKTRGQQVTLRCSPKSGHDTVSWYQQALGQGPQFIFQYYEEEERQRGNFPDRFSGHQFPNYSSELNVNALLLGDSALYLCASSLGQSYEQYFGPGTRLTVT.

The CDR3 loop reads CASSGRDRGYTEAFF. The CDR3 DNA follows: TGTGCCAGCAGTGGCCGGGACAGGGGGTACACTGAAGCTTTCTTT. The chain uses TRBV6-1 and TRBJ1-1, with TRBD1 matching 11 bases. J was trimmed by 3 bases and V by 4 bases; bases with no gene match: 4. The CDR3 spans 15 residues. The germline V gene encodes CDR1 MNHNS and CDR2 SASEGT.